This TCR beta chain was sequenced for a study of shared clonotypes between healthy human individuals. Study-wide findings and caveats: A reduction in generation probabilities was seen for non-shared clonotypes relative to those shared by all four donors.

Only in-frame clones appear in the TCRdb table, and some are missing; sequencing was by immunoSEQ multiplex PCR. Found here are about 2 million clones, about 95% of them singletons; the top ten hold roughly 1%. Regarding this clone: Its target is unknown.

CD45RO negativity and positive selection for CCR7 defined naive CD8 cells, a population that excluded terminally differentiated effector memory CD45RA+ cells. CDR1 and CDR2 from the germline V gene are SGHRS and YFSETQ. The CDR3 extends over 14 amino acids. Trimming removed 4 bases from V and 8 bases from J, with 16 bases in between. V is TRBV5-1 and J is TRBJ2-1; D gene unclear. The sequencing sample was made of naive CD8+ T cells sorted from blood. The sequence derives from a man aged 18 to 30 in good health. CDR3 sequence reads: CASSPDPSGDEQFF. In DNA, the CDR3 is TGCGCCAGCAGCCCGGACCCCTCTGGTGATGAGCAGTTCTTC.